A selection of T cell receptor beta chains follows, all from one sample in a study of blood T cell repertoires in COVID-19. Sequenced by immunoSEQ multiplex PCR; TCRdb stores in-frame clones only, minus some. The data show approximately 390,000 clones, roughly 87% seen once. The material sequenced was PBMCs or T cells enriched from blood (not recorded which). Receptors were obtained from a woman aged 40-49 years with acute COVID-19. The CDR3 runs from the conserved cysteine through the conserved F or W.

CDR3 protein: CASSLGTGSGSNQPQHF
V gene: TRBV11-2
CDR3 length: 17
J gene: TRBJ1-5

CDR3 protein: CASIGDRGQPQHF
V gene: TRBV2
CDR3 length: 13
J gene: TRBJ1-5

CDR3 protein: CASSESARGSYEQYF
V gene: TRBV2
CDR3 length: 15
J gene: TRBJ2-7

CDR3 protein: CAWRSQNNSPLHF
V gene: TRBV30
CDR3 length: 13
J gene: TRBJ1-6

CDR3 protein: CASSESWGRNTEAFF
V gene: TRBV6-1
CDR3 length: 15
J gene: TRBJ1-1

CDR3 protein: CASSPERATEAFF
V gene: TRBV18
CDR3 length: 13
J gene: TRBJ1-1

CDR3 protein: CASKDRDRDEAFF
V gene: TRBV5-1
CDR3 length: 13
J gene: TRBJ1-1

CDR3 protein: CASRRREEQYF
V gene: TRBV6-5
CDR3 length: 11
J gene: TRBJ2-7

CDR3 protein: CASSQAGGHNEKLFF
V gene: TRBV3-1/TRBV3-2
CDR3 length: 15
J gene: TRBJ1-4

CDR3 protein: CASRDSAGNTIYF
V gene: TRBV2
CDR3 length: 13
J gene: TRBJ1-3